This record covers a single T cell receptor (beta chain). Its antigen is still unknown. The CDR3 loop spans 14 amino acids. V gave up 2 bases and J gave up 6 bases; unmatched junction bases: 6. CDR1 and CDR2 from the germline V gene are MNHEY and SMNVEV (reference sequence). This specimen comes from a study of post-analysis software for immune sequencing data. Study-wide results and limits: There were about five TRBV segments more frequent in patients than controls, and TRBV5-6, TRBV5-1 and TRBV20-1 were among them.

Unique molecular identifiers tagged the TCR beta cDNA libraries. In TCRdb, the PCR reads were re-called with MiXCR into one record per CDR3 protein. The sample lists about 540,000 distinct CDR3 sequences, approximately 31% occurring once. The rearrangement joins TRBV27 to TRBJ1-2; 7 positions match TRBD1. Sequenced input: blood. This TCR was sampled from a girl under 18 with multiple sclerosis. The CDR3 region has the DNA TGTGCCAGCAGTTTAAGCCCAGGGGGGGATGGCTACACCTTC. This encodes CASSLSPGGDGYTF.